This note documents a single T cell receptor beta chain sequence. What it recognizes is unknown. This sample is part of a study of cytomegalovirus exposure and HLA in healthy donors. The germline V and J ends were trimmed by 0 bases and 4 bases, with 10 bases remaining between them. The CDR3 spans 14 residues. Germline values: CDR1 SEHNR, CDR2 FQNEAQ (reference sequence). 13 Jbeta primers and 60 Vbeta primers were used for the PCR. The repertoire was sequenced with immunoSEQ multiplex PCR; TCRdb's copy has only in-frame clones and lacks some. The data show approximately 75,000 clones, and the top ten clones hold 0.83%. Notes on the study in general: Further analysis, carried out later, found HLA-associated TCR beta chains more clonally expanded than equally common other chains. Sequences of the TCR beta chain were said to predict the HLA-A and HLA-B alleles of most subjects accurately.

The specimen sequenced was PBMCs. This clonotype was sampled from a boy younger than 18 in good health and CMV-seronegative. The J gene is TRBJ2-7, the V gene TRBV7-9, with D maybe TRBD1 (5 bases). CDR3: CASSLAQGIYEQYF. Here the CDR3 DNA reads TGTGCCAGCAGCTTAGCTCAGGGAATTTACGAGCAGTACTTC.